The sequence of this T cell receptor beta chain was determined in a study of blood T cell repertoires in COVID-19. Study as a whole: The study drew acute and convalescent COVID-19 samples from the United States, Italy and Spain. PBMCs, B-cell-depleted T cells, or T cells provided the cDNA or gDNA that made up the material.

A word on this clone: No DNA is shown, since the ends of the CDR3 on it are uncertain; the CDR3 is the one TCRdb lists.

Original analysis: The authors estimated nucleated cell counts from reference gene primer amplification. Assay: immunoSEQ multiplex PCR; the TCRdb copy retains only in-frame clones and omits some. V, J and clone size reflect that table, while D and trimming were determined from the DNA. The data contain approximately 210,000 clones, 70% to 90% of them singletons. From its first to its last residue, the CDR3 has 14 amino acids. Germline V gene data show CDR1 as MNHEY and CDR2 as SVGAGI. Specimen: peripheral blood. The chain uses TRBV6-5 and TRBJ2-7; the table gives TRBD2 as D, unverified against the DNA. The TCR comes from a woman between 65 and 79 years old with active or convalescent COVID-19. CDR3 in amino acids: CASLVGSGSYEQYF.